The clone carrying this T cell receptor beta chain was counted between two and nine times. The TCR library protocol attached unique molecular identifiers to the individual cDNA molecules. TCRdb ran MiXCR on the 5' RACE reads and lists one entry per CDR3 protein. This table has about 83,000 distinct CDR3 sequences, roughly 15% appearing once. This sample is drawn from a study of early T cells in non-severe SARS-CoV-2 infection. Trimming shortened V by 8 bases and J by 4 bases, and 14 bases separated the two germline ends. The CDR3 has 13 amino acids. Sequencing used whole blood. The TCR sequence derives from an adult who was a healthcare worker with PCR-confirmed SARS-CoV-2 infection or an uninfected control (not recorded which). The V call is TRBV12-3 or TRBV12-4, the J call TRBJ1-1, with D perhaps matching TRBD1 (5 bases). DNA for the CDR3: TGTGCCAGCGGGGCCAACCGTGCCACTGAAGCTTTCTTT. It encodes CASGANRATEAFF.